The 25 T cell receptor beta chains listed next were all sequenced from one sample in a study of cytomegalovirus exposure and HLA in healthy donors. PCR primers comprised 60 Vbeta and 13 Jbeta primers. Clones were read by immunoSEQ multiplex PCR, and TCRdb kept only the in-frame ones, dropping some. Here the sample spans around 100,000 clones, around three quarters being singletons. Sequencing was carried out using PBMCs. The receptors originated from a woman aged 18-35 years in good health and CMV-seropositive.

The genes are TRBV28 and TRBJ1-2, with a possible D match to TRBD1 (6 bases). Trimming shortened V by 6 bases and J by 3 bases, and 17 bases separated the two germline ends. Per germline, CDR1 MDHEN and CDR2 SYDVKM. The CDR3 runs to 15 residues. This CDR3 is CASRRPRTADYGYTF. CDR3 bases: TGTGCCAGCAGGCGTCCACGGACAGCCGACTATGGCTACACCTTC.

The sample holds one count of this clone. This rearrangement joins TRBV6-1 to TRBJ1-2; tentative D call: TRBD1 (5 bases). The CDR3 contains 13 residues. V was clipped by 6 bases and J by 5 bases, with 13 bases between them. Germline assignment: CDR1 MNHNS and CDR2 SASEGT. The DNA for the CDR3 is TGTGCCAGCAGAGGGGCAGGGATTTATGGCTACACCTTC. This translates into CASRGAGIYGYTF.

This chain links TRBV7-8 with TRBJ2-5; 9 bases line up with TRBD2. There are 16 residues in the CDR3. The V gene's germline CDR1 is SGHVS and CDR2 FQNEAQ. J lost 4 bases, V lost 4 bases, and 10 bases had no gene match. The CDR3 spells CASSSIAGEKPETQYF. CDR3 sequence (DNA): TGTGCCAGCAGCTCTATAGCGGGAGAAAAACCAGAGACCCAGTACTTC.

The V and J genes are TRBV10-1 and TRBJ2-1, with a weak D call TRBD1 (7 bases). Trimming shortened V by 0 bases and J by 4 bases, and 13 bases separated the two germline ends. This CDR3 comprises 16 residues. CDR1 is WNHNN and CDR2 is SYGVQD in the germline V gene (reference sequence). CDR3: CASSESRRGQYNEQFF. In nucleotides, the CDR3 is TGCGCCAGCAGTGAGTCTAGGCGGGGACAGTACAATGAGCAGTTCTTC.

In its sample, this clone was seen a few times. The chain joins TRBV30 to TRBJ2-1; 10 bases align to TRBD2. Germline values: CDR1 GTSNPN, CDR2 SVGIG (reference sequence). Trimming took 4 bases from V and 6 from J; bases not matched to a gene: 9. This CDR3 region has 15 residues. CDR3 DNA: TGTGCCTGGACCCGTGGAAGCGGGAGGGCCAATGAGCAGTTCTTC. Residues: CAWTRGSGRANEQFF.

This chain links TRBV19 with TRBJ1-5; weak D call: TRBD1 (5 bases). The CDR3 contains 14 residues. Between the trimmed V and J ends, which lost 6 bases and 2 bases, there was a span of 11 bases. Per germline, CDR1 LNHDA and CDR2 SQIVND (reference sequence). The CDR3 reads CASRYDSRNQPQHF. Here the CDR3 DNA reads TGTGCCAGTAGATACGACAGCCGCAATCAGCCCCAGCATTTT.

This sequence joins TRBV5-1 and TRBJ1-1, with D possibly matching TRBD1 (5 bases). This CDR3 contains 13 residues. With 4 bases removed from V and 6 bases from J, the gap between germline ends came to 13 bases. The germline V gene encodes CDR1 SGHRS and CDR2 YFSETQ. DNA of the CDR3: TGCGCCAGCAGCGGGGACTTTGCCCCTGAAGCTTTCTTT. It is translated as CASSGDFAPEAFF.

This clone came up once. Other DNA sequences in this sample translate to the same CDR3. The J gene is TRBJ1-2, the V gene TRBV14, with 8 bases fitting TRBD1. The CDR3 length is 14 residues. Germline V gene data show CDR1 as SGHDN and CDR2 as FVKESK. The trim removed 3 bases at V and 4 bases at J, leaving 4 bases unmatched. CDR3 sequence: CASSQATGGYGYTF. As DNA, the CDR3 is TGTGCCAGCAGCCAGGCTACAGGGGGCTATGGCTACACCTTC.

This chain links TRBV28 with TRBJ1-5, with 7 bases that match TRBD1. Germline CDR1 MDHEN, CDR2 SYDVKM. The CDR3 is 19 amino acids. The V gene end was trimmed by 5 bases and the J gene end by 0 bases; junction bases not matched to a gene: 16. CDR3 in DNA: TGTGCCAGCAGTCCGCTCGGGACAGAGAAGGTCTATAGCAATCAGCCCCAGCATTTT. Residues: CASSPLGTEKVYSNQPQHF.

V is TRBV5-1 and J is TRBJ1-4; possible D gene TRBD1, 5 bases. This CDR3 is 14 amino acids long. The germline V and J ends were trimmed by 3 bases and 13 bases, with 19 bases remaining between them. CDR1 and CDR2 from the germline V gene are SGHRS and YFSETQ. The CDR3, as DNA: TGCGCCAGCAGCTGGGGCCCGGGGGATGGAGGACTGTTTTTT. As protein: CASSWGPGDGGLFF.

CDR3 DNA sequence: TGTGCCAGCAGTCTAAGACCGGGAAACACTGAAGCTTTCTTT. Protein sequence: CASSLRPGNTEAFF. The chain combines TRBV28 with TRBJ1-1; no clear D gene. The V and J ends lost 5 bases and 2 bases respectively, with 12 bases between them. Germline CDR1 and CDR2: MDHEN and SYDVKM. The CDR3 has 14 amino acids.

This chain connects TRBV19 to TRBJ2-1, with 7 bases identical to TRBD2. There are 13 residues in the CDR3. J lost 7 bases, V lost 3 bases, and 3 bases had no gene match. Looked up from germline, CDR1 is LNHDA and CDR2 is SQIVND (reference sequence). The CDR3 loop reads CASSIDSGNEQFF. The CDR3 DNA reads as TGTGCCAGTAGTATTGATAGCGGGAATGAGCAGTTCTTC.

This chain uses TRBV13 with TRBJ2-2; a weak D match, TRBD2 (5 bases). This CDR3 comprises 14 residues. Trimming pared 2 bases from V and 6 bases from J, leaving 10 bases between. CDR1 and CDR2 from the germline V gene are PRHDT and FYEKMQ (reference sequence). The CDR3 DNA follows: TGTGCCAGCAGCTTAATCGGGGTCCCCGGGGAGCTGTTTTTT. It translates to CASSLIGVPGELFF.

The rearrangement links TRBV13 to TRBJ1-2; 7 bases are shared with TRBD1. J gave up 8 bases and V 2 bases, and 14 bases lay outside the gene matches. Germline lookup yields CDR1 PRHDT and CDR2 FYEKMQ (reference sequence). CDR3 size: 16 residues. DNA for the CDR3: TGTGCCAGCAGCTTACGAGGGACAGACCCCGGCGGGGGCTACACCTTC. Amino acids: CASSLRGTDPGGGYTF.

The J gene is TRBJ2-3, the V gene TRBV30; the D gene is possibly TRBD2 (5 bases). V shed 0 bases and J shed 2 bases, with 15 bases lying between them. Germline assignment: CDR1 GTSNPN and CDR2 SVGIG (reference sequence). The CDR3 has 16 amino acids. This chain's CDR3 is CAWSVGSSGYTDTQYF. The CDR3 bases are TGTGCCTGGAGTGTAGGGTCGAGCGGATACACAGATACGCAGTATTTT.

The chain has TRBV27 and TRBJ2-3, with D maybe TRBD2 (6 bases). Germline assignment: CDR1 MNHEY and CDR2 SMNVEV (reference sequence). The ends were cut back, 1 base at V and 6 bases at J, with 14 bases in the middle. This CDR3 is built from 15 residues. The CDR3 coding sequence is TGTGCCAGCAGTTTATTTCCGGGAGAGGCGGATACGCAGTATTTT. This codes for CASSLFPGEADTQYF.

The V and J genes are TRBV5-1 and TRBJ1-5, with 7 bases fitting TRBD1. Trimming took 2 bases from V and 3 from J; bases not matched to a gene: 5. From germline, CDR1 is SGHRS and CDR2 YFSETQ. This CDR3 has 15 residues. The CDR3 sequence is CASSFGDRDNQPQHF. DNA of the CDR3: TGCGCCAGCAGCTTCGGGGACAGAGACAATCAGCCCCAGCATTTT. Drawing the rest from reference TRBV5-1 and TRBJ1-5, the complete variable domain is KAGVTQTPRYLIKTRGQQVTLSCSPISGHRSVSWYQQTPGQGLQFLFEYFSETQRNKGNFPGRFSGRQFSNSRSEMNVSTLELGDSALYLCASSFGDRDNQPQHFGDGTRLSIL.

The genes are TRBV5-8 and TRBJ2-3, with D possibly TRBD2 on 6 matching bases. Trimming cost V 4 bases and J 5 bases, with 17 bases left between them. The CDR3 spans 15 residues. Germline CDR1 and CDR2: SGHTS and YDEGEE. The CDR3 loop reads CASSGGRMKGDTQYF. The CDR3 DNA sequence: TGTGCCAGCAGCGGTGGGAGGATGAAGGGAGATACGCAGTATTTT.

V gene TRBV7-6 combines with J gene TRBJ2-7; 8 positions match TRBD1. The CDR3 covers 15 residues. The germline CDR1 and CDR2 sequences are SGHVS and FNYEAQ. Trimming took 3 bases from V and 4 from J; bases not matched to a gene: 8. Here the CDR3 DNA reads TGTGCCAGCAGCTTGGCCCCGGGACAGGCGTACGAGCAGTACTTC. As protein: CASSLAPGQAYEQYF.

The DNA of the CDR3 is TGTGCCAGCAGAGACAGAGGTTCACAAGAGACCCAGTACTTC. This codes for CASRDRGSQETQYF. V and J are TRBV5-4 and TRBJ2-5; maybe TRBD1 (5 bases). Trimming cost V 5 bases and J 2 bases, with 13 bases left between them. This CDR3 has 14 residues. CDR1 SGHNT and CDR2 YYREEE come from the germline V gene (reference sequence).

The V and J genes are TRBV14 and TRBJ2-1; 8 bases line up with TRBD2. Germline trimming cut 0 bases from V and 7 bases from J; bases unmatched to any gene: 11. Germline V CDR1 and CDR2: SGHDN, FVKESK. The CDR3 covers 17 residues. This CDR3 is CASSQDQGREGINEQFF. In DNA form, the CDR3 reads TGTGCCAGCAGCCAAGACCAAGGTCGGGAGGGTATTAATGAGCAGTTCTTC.

The chain links TRBV28 to TRBJ2-7; TRBD1 matches at 8 bases. V lost 2 bases to trimming and J lost 0 bases; unmatched junction nucleotides: 6. Germline V gene data show CDR1 as MDHEN and CDR2 as SYDVKM. The CDR3 runs 16 residues. DNA for the CDR3: TGTGCCAGCAGTTTACTTAGGACAGGGATCTCCTACGAGCAGTACTTC. Its protein product is CASSLLRTGISYEQYF.

V is TRBV6-4 and J is TRBJ1-2; a possible D gene is TRBD1 (6 bases). The V gene's germline CDR1 is MRHNA and CDR2 SNTAGT. This CDR3 region has 20 residues. V was trimmed by 4 bases and J by 4 bases, leaving 31 bases between them. Written as DNA, the CDR3 is TGTGCCAGCAGTGGGGACGTGGGGCTGAGCCCGACAGGACTCAGCTATGGCTACACCTTC. Translation: CASSGDVGLSPTGLSYGYTF.

The chain links TRBV4-1 to TRBJ2-3; no clear D. The CDR3 is 15 amino acids. Per the germline V gene, CDR1 is MGHRA and CDR2 is YSYEKL. V was cut by 1 base and J by 0 bases, with 8 bases left in between. The chain's CDR3 is CASSQGAASTDTQYF. The CDR3 DNA reads TGCGCCAGCAGCCAAGGGGCAGCTAGCACAGATACGCAGTATTTT.

This chain links TRBV27 with TRBJ1-2, with a tentative D call TRBD1 (6 bases). The CDR3 runs to 14 residues. Trimming took 5 bases from V and 5 from J, leaving 15 bases between them. CDR1 and CDR2 from the germline V gene are MNHEY and SMNVEV (reference sequence). The CDR3 DNA follows: TGTGCCAGCAGTGAACGTGAACAGGGTTATGGCTACACCTTC. This codes for CASSEREQGYGYTF.